This T cell receptor beta chain was identified in a study of graft-versus-host responses after intestinal transplantation. Study as a whole: Transplants given to recipients were multivisceral, liver-intestinal, or isolated intestinal. Anti-thymocyte globulin was used for induction in all recipients, who then took tacrolimus and steroids for approximately 3 years. Broader study findings: Peak circulating GvH clone levels tracked with early post-transplant HvG declines. Analysis identified GvH clones in recipient marrow, with some appearing first in ileum or blood.

Assay: immunoSEQ multiplex PCR; the TCRdb copy retains only in-frame clones and omits some. The data contain around 67,000 clones, 90% of them singletons. Germline CDR1 MDHEN, CDR2 SYDVKM. The CDR3 loop spans 14 amino acids. This clone has a single count. The antigen is undetermined. The chain recombines TRBV28 with TRBJ2-1, with D tentatively TRBD1 (7 bases). This TCR came from a human donor who was the organ donor for an intestinal transplant. This specimen consisted of unstimulated CD8+ T cells sorted from spleen or lymph node cells, obtained before transplant. Here the CDR3 DNA reads TGTGCTTCACGCGGGACAGCGTCCTACAATGAGCAGTTCTTC. Its translation: CASRGTASYNEQFF. Full variable domain (remainder filled in from reference TRBV28 and TRBJ2-1): DVKVTQSSRYLVKRTGEKVFLECVQDMDHENMFWYRQDPGLGLRLIYFSYDVKMKEKGDIPEGYSVSREKKERFSLILESASTNQTSMYLCASRGTASYNEQFFGPGTRLTVL.